Each of the 27 T cell receptor beta chains below was sequenced from the same sample in a study of tumor and adjacent non-tumor tissue in lung cancer. This sample's RNA came from whole unsorted tissue. Three rounds of nested PCR, following a modified ARM-PCR protocol, produced the TCRbeta library. TCRdb passed the multiplex PCR reads through MiXCR, listing each CDR3 protein once. The sample records about 200,000 distinct CDR3 sequences, about 76% being singletons. The sequencing sample was made of lung tumor tissue. These receptors were taken from a man aged 55 to 69 with non-small cell lung cancer.

The table lists this clonotype with a few counts. This sequence joins TRBV5-6 and TRBJ2-4; 7 bases are shared with TRBD1. Germline lookup yields CDR1 SGHDT and CDR2 YYEEEE. The CDR3 length is 12 residues. The V and J ends lost 3 bases and 8 bases, in that order; junction bases with no gene match: 2. Written as DNA, the CDR3 is TGTGCCAGCAGCTACAGGGGACACATTCAGTACTTC. Residues: CASSYRGHIQYF.

The chain joins TRBV4-1 to TRBJ1-2; no definite D call. The germline gives CDR1 MGHRA, CDR2 YSYEKL. CDR3 length: 15 amino acids. V shed 4 bases and J shed 6 bases, with 18 bases lying between them. The CDR3 sequence: CASSPLGLSPDGYTF. CDR3 sequence (DNA): TGCGCCAGCAGCCCTCTAGGGCTCTCCCCGGATGGCTACACCTTC.

In the case of this clonotype: At one boundary the junction diverges from the germline segment, which might be a read error. The J gene is TRBJ2-6, the V gene TRBV11-2; 7 bases are a match to TRBD1. This CDR3 has 19 residues. The germline V gene has CDR1 SGHAT and CDR2 FQNNGV. The CDR3, as DNA: TGCGCCAACAGCTTAGGTCCAAAGGACAGGCCCTCTGGGGCCAACGTCCTGACTTTC. Residues: CANSLGPKDRPSGANVLTF.

Comment on this clonotype: At one end the junction does not follow the germline gene, possibly because of a read error. The rearrangement links TRBV5-1 to TRBJ2-1; D is possibly TRBD1 or TRBD2 (5 bases each). Germline CDR1 SGHRS, CDR2 YFSETQ. This CDR3 has 14 residues. For the CDR3, the DNA is TGCGTCAGCAGCTTGGGGGACGCAAGGAATGAGCAACTCTTC. As protein: CVSSLGDARNEQLF.

As regards this clonotype: One end of the junction does not line up with germline, which may come from a read error. The rearrangement links TRBV28 to TRBJ2-7; D is ambiguous. The CDR3 contains 11 residues. Germline V gene data show CDR1 as MDHEN and CDR2 as SYDVKM. This CDR3 reads CASSLQYVQYF. DNA for the CDR3: TGTGCCAGCAGCCTACAGTACGTGCAGTACTTC.

About this clonotype itself: Since a much larger clone is just one base distant, this may be a read error. This rearrangement joins TRBV20-1 to TRBJ1-2; the D gene is possibly TRBD1 (6 bases). Germline assignment: CDR1 DFQATT and CDR2 SNEGSKA (reference sequence). This CDR3 comprises 14 residues. The V end was cut by 5 bases, the J end by 4 bases, with 17 bases between. The CDR3 here is CSALGTGMVYGYTF. CDR3 DNA sequence: TGCAGTGCTTTAGGTACAGGGATGGTCTATGGCTACACCTTC.

On this clonotype itself: This may arise from a read error, as a much more abundant clone is one base away. The J gene is TRBJ1-6, the V gene TRBV20-1; D call uncertain. Germline lookup yields CDR1 DFQATT and CDR2 SNEGSKA (reference sequence). This CDR3 has 12 residues. CDR3 bases: TGCAGTGCTAGCAGAAGTCGTTCACCCCTCGACTTT. Amino acid sequence: CSASRSRSPLDF.

The gene calls are TRBV6-6 and TRBJ1-6, with D possibly matching TRBD1 (6 bases). CDR3 size: 14 residues. Germline V gives CDR1 MNHNY, CDR2 SVGAGI (reference sequence). V was trimmed by 10 bases and J by 7 bases, leaving 17 bases between them. The CDR3 region is CANHLRGSNSPLHF. CDR3 DNA sequence: TGTGCCAACCACCTGAGGGGGAGCAATTCACCCCTCCACTTT.

Remarks on this clonotype: This may be a read error, as it is one base from a much larger clone. The J gene is TRBJ1-5, the V gene TRBV30, with D uncertain. This CDR3 is built from 13 residues. Germline V gene lookup returns CDR1 GTSNPN and CDR2 SVGIG (reference sequence). CDR3 in DNA: TGTGTCTGGAGTCGGGAGAGCAATCAGCCCCAGCATTTT. Translating gives CVWSRESNQPQHF.

On this clonotype itself: A clone one base away is much larger, so this may be a read error. This sequence joins TRBV4-2 and TRBJ2-7; 8 bases align to TRBD2. Per germline, CDR1 LGHNA and CDR2 YNFKEQ. The CDR3 contains 16 residues. CDR3 in amino acids: CVSSQDQGTSGYEQYF. CDR3 DNA: TGTGTCAGCAGCCAAGATCAGGGGACTAGTGGGTACGAGCAGTACTTC.

Points on this clonotype: One end of the junction fails to match germline, which may point to a read error. The chain employs TRBV6-5 and TRBJ1-6, with D possibly being TRBD1 (5 bases). The germline CDR1 and CDR2 sequences are MNHEY and SVGAGI. There are 14 residues in the CDR3. The CDR3 is CASTRGADNSPIHF. DNA for the CDR3: TGTGCCAGCACCAGAGGGGCAGATAATTCACCCATCCACTTT.

This chain connects TRBV6-5 to TRBJ2-3; D is possibly TRBD1 (6 bases). The end of the DNA aligns better with TRBJ1-5, so the J call may be wrong. Germline assignment: CDR1 MNHEY and CDR2 SVGAGI. The CDR3 extends over 14 amino acids. CDR3 nucleotides: TGTGCCAGCAGTTACAGGGACAACACAGATACACAGCATTTT. Amino acid sequence: CASSYRDNTDTQHF.

Note on this clonotype: A single base separates this from a much larger clone, so it may be a read error. This chain uses TRBV5-5 with TRBJ2-2; D not resolved. Per the germline V gene, CDR1 is SGHKS and CDR2 is YYEKEE (reference sequence). V gave up 1 base and J gave up 7 bases, with 8 bases separating them. The CDR3 extends over 13 amino acids. Here the CDR3 DNA reads TGTGCCAGCAGCTTGCATGTTCACGGGGAGCTGTTTTTT. Translating it yields CASSLHVHGELFF. The full variable domain, with the rest looked up from reference TRBV5-5 and TRBJ2-2, is DAGVTQSPTHLIKTRGQQVTLRCSPISGHKSVSWYQQVLGQGPQFIFQYYEKEERGRGNFPDRFSARQFPNYSSELNVNALLLGDSALYLCASSLHVHGELFFGEGSRLTVL.

The V and J genes are TRBV6-1 and TRBJ1-1, with 7 bases lining up with TRBD1. V was clipped by 10 bases and J by 13 bases; unmatched bases: 18. The CDR3 runs 13 residues. Germline values: CDR1 MNHNS, CDR2 SASEGT. This chain's CDR3 is CATIGTATLRDFF. CDR3 bases: TGTGCCACGATAGGGACAGCAACCCTTCGGGATTTCTTT.

The chain joins TRBV25-1 to TRBJ1-1; D is unclear. With 5 bases removed from V and 10 bases from J, the gap between germline ends came to 14 bases. The CDR3 contains 12 residues. The germline CDR1 and CDR2 sequences are MGHDK and SYGVNS. CDR3: CASSRLGYGAFF. CDR3 DNA sequence: TGTGCCAGCAGTCGCCTAGGGTATGGAGCTTTCTTT.

This chain connects TRBV20-1 to TRBJ1-2; D ambiguous. Per germline, CDR1 DFQATT and CDR2 SNEGSKA (reference sequence). The CDR3 runs to 15 residues. V shed 0 bases and J shed 2 bases, with 13 bases lying between them. The CDR3 nucleotides are TGCAGTGCTAGAGATCGGGCAGGAAGAAACTATGGCTACACCTTC. Protein product: CSARDRAGRNYGYTF.

The chain has TRBV4-1 and TRBJ2-1; D is unresolved. V was shortened by 2 bases and J by 7 bases, with 15 bases between the two germline ends. This CDR3 spans 15 amino acids. Germline V gene sequence: CDR1 MGHRA, CDR2 YSYEKL. CDR3 nucleotide sequence: TGCGCCAGCAGCCAAAGTGGATTGGAACTGAATGAGCAGTTCTTC. Protein product: CASSQSGLELNEQFF.

This clonotype was picked up a small number of times. A much larger clone lies one base from this, so it may be a read error. This chain uses TRBV20-1 with TRBJ1-2; D is ambiguous. Germline-derived CDR1 and CDR2 are DFQATT and SNEGSKA (reference sequence). V was cut by 6 bases and J by 7 bases, with 9 bases left in between. This CDR3 has 10 amino acids. The chain's CDR3 is CSAPRSGYTF. CDR3 coding DNA: TGCAGTGCACCCAGGAGTGGCTACACCTTC.

V and J are TRBV6-6 and TRBJ1-5; D unresolved. The CDR3 runs 12 residues. Germline V gene lookup returns CDR1 MNHNY and CDR2 SVGAGI (reference sequence). Trimming cost V 7 bases and J 2 bases, with 6 bases left between them. CDR3 protein: CASKGGNQPQHF. CDR3 coding DNA: TGTGCCAGCAAAGGCGGCAATCAGCCCCAGCATTTT.

As to this clonotype: A much larger clone differs from this one at a single base, so this may be a read error. The chain has TRBV6-6 and TRBJ2-7, with D perhaps given as TRBD1 or TRBD2 (9 bases each). Germline V gene sequence: CDR1 MNHNY, CDR2 SVGAGI (reference sequence). This CDR3 spans 15 amino acids. For the CDR3, the DNA is TGTCCCAGCAGTTACCTAGCGGGACAGGGATACGAGCAGTACTTC. Its protein product is CPSSYLAGQGYEQYF.

In the case of this clonotype: Germline is not matched at one junction end, which may reflect a read error. The chain uses TRBV11-2 and TRBJ1-6; D unresolved. CDR3 length equals 15 residues. Germline V gives CDR1 SGHAT, CDR2 FQNNGV. DNA of the CDR3: TGTGCCAGCAGAGAGATGACCGAATATAATTCACTCCTCCATTTT. Amino acid sequence: CASREMTEYNSLLHF. Looking up the rest from reference TRBV11-2 and TRBJ1-6 gives the full variable domain: EAGVAQSPRYKIIEKRQSVAFWCNPISGHATLYWYQQILGQGPKLLIQFQNNGVVDDSQLPKDRFSAERLKGVDSTLKIQPAKLEDSAVYLCASREMTEYNSLLHFGNGTRLTVT.

The rearrangement uses TRBV7-3 and TRBJ2-5; the match to TRBD1 covers 7 bases. The CDR3 is 15 residues long. The junction had 6 bases not matched to a gene; V was cut back by 2 bases and J by 3 bases. Germline CDR1 is SGHTA and CDR2 is FQGTGA. The CDR3 DNA is TGTGCCAGCAGCTTACTGGGACAGCCTAAAGAGACCCAGTACTTC. Protein: CASSLLGQPKETQYF.

This clonotype was counted between two and nine times. The rearrangement uses TRBV11-2 and TRBJ1-1; 7 bases line up with TRBD1. Germline assignment: CDR1 SGHAT and CDR2 FQNNGV. This CDR3 has 15 amino acids. V trimming: 0 bases; J trimming: 10 bases; junction bases outside the gene matches: 11. CDR3 sequence (DNA): TGTGCCAGCAGCTTAGATCGACCCCCCCAGGGGGGAGCTTTCTTT. It encodes CASSLDRPPQGGAFF.

The chain employs TRBV20-1 and TRBJ2-1, with D unclear. V was pared by 2 bases and J by 9 bases, with 5 bases between. Germline CDR1 and CDR2: DFQATT and SNEGSKA (reference sequence). This CDR3 is 10 amino acids long. CDR3 region: CSARQAEQFF. The DNA for the CDR3 is TGCAGTGCTAGACAGGCTGAGCAGTTCTTC.

Note on this clonotype: The junction and the germline gene differ at one end; a read error may be behind it. The V call is TRBV6-1, the J call TRBJ2-7; possible D gene TRBD1, 5 bases. CDR1 is MNHNS and CDR2 is SASEGT in the germline V gene. The CDR3 extends over 15 amino acids. CDR3 residues: CASSDAPRAAYEQYF. The CDR3 DNA reads as TGTGCCAGTAGTGATGCCCCCAGGGCCGCCTACGAGCAGTACTTC.

V and J are TRBV11-3 and TRBJ2-7; no clear D gene. Germline V gene sequence: CDR1 SGHNT, CDR2 YENEEA. There are 15 residues in the CDR3. V lost 9 bases and J 2 bases, leaving 20 bases between the germline ends. The CDR3 DNA reads as TGTGCCAGAAGCCCAGATGGGAATTACACCTACGAGCAGTACTTC. It specifies CARSPDGNYTYEQYF. The full variable domain, with the rest looked up from reference TRBV11-3 and TRBJ2-7, is EAGVVQSPRYKIIEKKQPVAFWCNPISGHNTLYWYLQNLGQGPELLIRYENEEAVDDSQLPKDRFSAERLKGVDSTLKIQPAELGDSAVYLCARSPDGNYTYEQYFGPGTRLTVT.

Notes on this clonotype: A read error may account for a junction end that differs from germline. This chain uses TRBV6-2 or TRBV6-3 with TRBJ2-2; no definite D call. Germline lookup yields CDR1 MNHEY and CDR2 SVGEGT. The CDR3 consists of 12 residues. In DNA form, the CDR3 reads TGTCCCAGCAGTTACACGCAGACGGAGCTGTTTTTT. This translates into CPSSYTQTELFF.